These 20 T cell receptor beta chains originate from one sample sequenced in a study of graft-versus-host responses after intestinal transplantation. Here immunoSEQ multiplex PCR was the method, and the copy in TCRdb shows in-frame clones only, minus some. The sample has 95,000 to 110,000 clones; more than 85% are singletons. Their specific antigens are unknown. The input for sequencing was unstimulated CD8+ T cells sorted from spleen or lymph node cells, taken before intestinal transplant. These receptors came from a human donor who received an intestinal transplant.

The V gene is TRBV6-1, the J gene TRBJ1-2; unclear D gene. Germline V gives CDR1 MNHNS, CDR2 SASEGT. The CDR3 spans 18 residues. Trimming shortened V by 3 bases and J by 1 base, and 21 bases separated the two germline ends. The CDR3 DNA is TGTGCCAGCAGTGAGGCACCGTCGGGTGGTTTCCTTAACTATGGCTACACCTTC. Translating gives CASSEAPSGGFLNYGYTF.

The sample holds one count of this clone. The V and J genes are TRBV27 and TRBJ2-7, with D perhaps TRBD1 (6 bases). CDR3 length: 14 residues. Germline V gene lookup returns CDR1 MNHEY and CDR2 SMNVEV (reference sequence). V lost 5 bases and J 5 bases, leaving 16 bases between the germline ends. In nucleotides, the CDR3 is TGTGCCAGCAGTCCAGGGGACGGCGTGAACGAGCAGTACTTC. This codes for CASSPGDGVNEQYF.

The rearrangement joins TRBV7-8 to TRBJ2-1; D may be TRBD1 or TRBD2 (6 bases each). The ends were cut back, 5 bases at V and 6 bases at J, with 17 bases in the middle. The CDR3 totals 15 residues. CDR1 and CDR2 (germline): SGHVS, FQNEAQ. CDR3: CASSPGALWSNEQFF. CDR3 sequence (DNA): TGTGCCAGCAGCCCGGGGGCCCTCTGGAGCAATGAGCAGTTCTTC.

The rearrangement uses TRBV6-6 and TRBJ2-3, with D uncertain. The CDR3 has 13 amino acids. CDR1 and CDR2 from the germline V gene are MNHNY and SVGAGI (reference sequence). V was clipped by 0 bases and J by 6 bases, with 7 bases between them. CDR3 residues: CASSYSIRDTQYF. CDR3 coding DNA: TGTGCCAGCAGTTACTCGATCCGGGATACGCAGTATTTT.

The V gene is TRBV2, the J gene TRBJ2-5; a weak D match, TRBD2 (6 bases). Germline V lookup: CDR1 SNHLY, CDR2 FYNNEI. The V gene lost 3 bases and the J gene lost 4 bases, with 12 bases spanning the gap. CDR3 length: 14 residues. This CDR3 reads CASSDSLGGETQYF. CDR3 DNA sequence: TGTGCCAGCAGTGACTCACTGGGGGGAGAGACCCAGTACTTC.

This sequence joins TRBV25-1 and TRBJ1-2, with 7 positions matching TRBD1. Trimming at V came to 6 bases and at J to 8 bases, leaving 6 bases not matched to a gene. Germline assignment: CDR1 MGHDK and CDR2 SYGVNS. The CDR3 is made up of 12 amino acids. The CDR3 loop is CASRSDRSGYTF. The CDR3 DNA reads TGTGCCAGCAGATCGGACAGGTCCGGCTACACCTTC.

The chain recombines TRBV4-1 with TRBJ1-2; maybe TRBD1 (6 bases). The ends were cut back, 0 bases at V and 4 bases at J, with 18 bases in the middle. The CDR3 extends over 17 amino acids. Germline V lookup: CDR1 MGHRA, CDR2 YSYEKL. The CDR3 loop reads CASSQDPVQGAAYGYTF. CDR3 coding DNA: TGCGCCAGCAGCCAAGATCCCGTACAGGGAGCCGCCTATGGCTACACCTTC.

The chain is built from TRBV10-1 and TRBJ2-5; 15 bases map to TRBD2. Germline loops: CDR1 WNHNN, CDR2 SYGVQD (reference sequence). With 11 bases clipped from V and 4 bases from J, the junction kept 11 bases outside the gene matches. The CDR3 contains 16 residues. The CDR3 loop is CAFGWGLAGGIETQYF. The CDR3 region has the DNA TGCGCCTTCGGGTGGGGACTAGCGGGGGGCATAGAGACCCAGTACTTC.

The chain has TRBV7-9 and TRBJ2-5; D is undetermined. Germline V lookup: CDR1 SEHNR, CDR2 FQNEAQ (reference sequence). The V gene lost 4 bases and the J gene lost 0 bases, with 9 bases spanning the gap. The CDR3 is made up of 14 amino acids. CDR3 nucleotides: TGTGCCAGCAGCTCTCAAACTTACCAAGAGACCCAGTACTTC. This gives the protein CASSSQTYQETQYF.

V is TRBV7-2 and J is TRBJ1-5; no definite D call. Germline CDR1 reads SGHTA; CDR2 reads FQGNSA. This CDR3 region has 15 residues. With 6 bases removed from V and 0 bases from J, the gap between germline ends came to 12 bases. The chain's CDR3 is CASRSEVYSNQPQHF. The DNA of the CDR3 is TGTGCCAGCAGGTCGGAAGTTTATAGCAATCAGCCCCAGCATTTT.

This clone appeared a few times. V and J are TRBV7-2 and TRBJ1-5, with D possibly TRBD1 on 5 matching bases. CDR1 SGHTA and CDR2 FQGNSA come from the germline V gene. The CDR3 extends over 17 amino acids. Between the trimmed V and J ends, which lost 1 base and 0 bases, there was a span of 13 bases. The CDR3 region is CASSLVATAYSNQPQHF. DNA for the CDR3: TGTGCCAGCAGCTTAGTTGCGACAGCTTATAGCAATCAGCCCCAGCATTTT.

The chain joins TRBV19 to TRBJ2-3; TRBD2 is a possible D gene (7 bases). The CDR3 contains 13 residues. With 4 bases removed from V and 6 bases from J, the gap between germline ends came to 11 bases. Germline lookup yields CDR1 LNHDA and CDR2 SQIVND (reference sequence). In DNA, the CDR3 is TGTGCCAGTAGTAGGCGGGGGCCGGATACGCAGTATTTT. This sequence encodes CASSRRGPDTQYF.

This CDR3 reads CATSRRPEVAGGETQYF. CDR3 nucleotides: TGTGCCACCAGCAGACGCCCGGAGGTAGCGGGAGGGGAGACCCAGTACTTC. The V gene is TRBV15, the J gene TRBJ2-5, with 11 nucleotides matching TRBD2. Germline loops: CDR1 LNHNV, CDR2 YYDKDF (reference sequence). This CDR3 is 17 amino acids long. Trimming took 2 bases from V and 5 from J; bases not matched to a gene: 10.

This clone was counted a single time. The V gene is TRBV7-9, the J gene TRBJ2-7, with 8 bases lining up with TRBD1. The V gene end was trimmed by 4 bases and the J gene end by 6 bases; junction bases not matched to a gene: 14. The germline gives CDR1 SEHNR, CDR2 FQNEAQ (reference sequence). This CDR3 region has 16 residues. CDR3 bases: TGTGCCAGCAGCTCCTCCCAGGTGGACAGGGTCACCGAGCAGTACTTC. This gives the protein CASSSSQVDRVTEQYF.

The chain carries TRBV10-3 and TRBJ2-3, with D unclear. CDR1 and CDR2 from the germline V gene are ENHRY and SYGVKD. Trimming took 0 bases from V and 2 from J, leaving 15 bases between them. The CDR3 covers 17 residues. DNA of the CDR3: TGTGCCATCAGTGAGTCGAGTGTCTGGGGTACCACAGATACGCAGTATTTT. As protein: CAISESSVWGTTDTQYF.

The rearrangement joins TRBV6-1 to TRBJ2-7; D might be TRBD2 (5 bases). Trimming took off 0 bases at V and 1 base at J, with 10 bases between the two ends. Germline assignment: CDR1 MNHNS and CDR2 SASEGT. The CDR3 length is 15 residues. Here the CDR3 DNA reads TGTGCCAGCAGTGAAGCGCCAGCGGTGTCCTACGAGCAGTACTTC. It encodes CASSEAPAVSYEQYF.

The genes are TRBV7-9 and TRBJ2-2; TRBD2 aligns across 7 bases. The length of the CDR3 is 15 residues. Germline loops: CDR1 SEHNR, CDR2 FQNEAQ (reference sequence). V lost 5 bases and J lost 6; bases outside the gene matches: 9. The CDR3 nucleotides are TGTGCCAGCAGCATGCGGGACTACACCCCCGGGGAGCTGTTTTTT. Translating it yields CASSMRDYTPGELFF. The full variable domain, in which reference TRBV7-9 and TRBJ2-2 provide the parts outside the CDR3, is DTGVSQNPRHKITKRGQNVTFRCDPISEHNRLYWYRQTLGQGPEFLTYFQNEAQLEKSRLLSDRFSAERPKGSFSTLEIQRTEQGDSAMYLCASSMRDYTPGELFFGEGSRLTVL.

The chain links TRBV7-6 to TRBJ2-5; D not resolved. CDR3 length equals 14 residues. Germline CDR1 and CDR2: SGHVS and FNYEAQ. Trimming took off 1 base at V and 4 bases at J, with 10 bases between the two ends. In DNA, the CDR3 is TGTGCCAGCAGCTTAGGGCTCGTGGGAGAGACCCAGTACTTC. It is translated as CASSLGLVGETQYF. Supplemented by reference TRBV7-6 and TRBJ2-5, the full variable domain reads GAGVSQSPRYKVTKRGQDVALRCDPISGHVSLYWYRQALGQGPEFLTYFNYEAQQDKSGLPNDRFSAERPEGSISTLTIQRTEQRDSAMYRCASSLGLVGETQYFGPGTRLLVL.

The chain joins TRBV27 to TRBJ1-2; TRBD1 agrees at 7 bases. With V trimmed by 5 bases and J by 6 bases, 6 bases remained unmatched. CDR3 length equals 13 residues. The germline CDR1 and CDR2 sequences are MNHEY and SMNVEV (reference sequence). CDR3 residues: CASSPTGMNGYTF. The DNA for the CDR3 is TGTGCCAGCAGTCCGACAGGGATGAATGGCTACACCTTC.

CDR3 sequence reads: CASRKDGGAYEQYF. The CDR3 DNA reads TGTGCCAGCAGAAAGGACGGAGGAGCCTACGAGCAGTACTTC. This sequence joins TRBV5-6 and TRBJ2-7; D possibly corresponds to TRBD2 (5 bases). Germline values: CDR1 SGHDT, CDR2 YYEEEE. This CDR3 has 14 residues. The V gene lost 5 bases and the J gene lost 2 bases, with 14 bases spanning the gap.